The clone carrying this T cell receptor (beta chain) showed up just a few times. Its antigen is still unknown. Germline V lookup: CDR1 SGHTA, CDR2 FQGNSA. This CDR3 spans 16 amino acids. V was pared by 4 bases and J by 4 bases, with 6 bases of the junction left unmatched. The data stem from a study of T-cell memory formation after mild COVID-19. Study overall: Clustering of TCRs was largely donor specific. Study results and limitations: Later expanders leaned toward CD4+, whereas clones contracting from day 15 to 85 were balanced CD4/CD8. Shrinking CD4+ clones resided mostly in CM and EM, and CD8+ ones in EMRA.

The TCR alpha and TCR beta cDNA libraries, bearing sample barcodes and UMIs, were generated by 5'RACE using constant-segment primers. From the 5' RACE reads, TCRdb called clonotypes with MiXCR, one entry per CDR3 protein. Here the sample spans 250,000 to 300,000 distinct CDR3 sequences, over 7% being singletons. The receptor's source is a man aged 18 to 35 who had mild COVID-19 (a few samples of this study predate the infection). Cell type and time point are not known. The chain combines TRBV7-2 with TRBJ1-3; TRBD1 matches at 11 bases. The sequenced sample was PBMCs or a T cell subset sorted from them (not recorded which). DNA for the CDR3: TGTGCCAGCAGCTCTGGGACAGGGGGTAGGGGAAACACCATATATTTT. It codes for CASSSGTGGRGNTIYF.